These T cell receptor beta chains were read from a single sample in a study of CXCR3-negative and CXCR3-positive naive CD8 T cells. Reanalyzing the 5' RACE reads, TCRdb keeps one entry per CDR3 protein, without DNA. Its table records about 62,000 distinct CDR3 sequences. Sequenced: naive CXCR3- CD8+ T cells from blood. The receptors were sampled from a human donor in good health. Some clones in this sample may be carry-over from other donors' samples. The CDR3 runs from the conserved cysteine through the conserved F or W. Clone size, where shown, is once, few, many, or a class for clones that have expanded.

size | J | V | CDR3
NA | TRBJ1-6 | TRBV20-1 | CSVSTGSHPLHF
NA | TRBJ2-7 | TRBV20-1 | CSGGRGALAGEVGEQYF
NA | TRBJ2-5 | TRBV7-9 | CASSGDSQETQYF
NA | TRBJ2-1 | TRBV7-7 | CASSLTLYNEQFF
medium-sized | TRBJ2-1 | TRBV14 | CASSPLGIETGGFTTYNEQFF
NA | TRBJ2-2 | TRBV5-1 | CASSSRPGTHNTGELFF
NA | TRBJ2-1 | TRBV11-2 | CASSLDLPGLGYNEQFF
NA | TRBJ2-1 | TRBV6-2/TRBV6-3 | CASSYSSPLAGDYNEQFF
NA | TRBJ2-1 | TRBV27 | CASSPISGPGGFALPLNNEQFF
NA | TRBJ2-5 | TRBV3-1 | CASSQTGGSETQYF
NA | TRBJ2-7 | TRBV25-1 | CASSDRRGQGPLRMDEQYF
NA | TRBJ2-2 | TRBV12-3/TRBV12-4 | CASRALGTAGNTGELFF
NA | TRBJ2-7 | TRBV27 | CASSFRRETYYEQYF
NA | TRBJ1-1 | TRBV19 | CASSMAGAGTEAFF
NA | TRBJ2-2 | TRBV9 | CASSPPKGQGSGELFF
NA | TRBJ2-3 | TRBV10-3 | CAITPESTDTQYF
NA | TRBJ1-5 | TRBV7-9 | CASSLARVTGEAQPQHF
NA | TRBJ2-2 | TRBV28 | CASSLTPSTGGELFF
NA | TRBJ1-2 | TRBV29-1 | CSVPLVDYGYTF
NA | TRBJ2-1 | TRBV24-1 | CATEGPPKPGAQFF
NA | TRBJ2-5 | TRBV2 | CASHGTSVLQETQYF
NA | TRBJ2-5 | TRBV3-1 | CASSQVGGYQETQYF
NA | TRBJ2-6 | TRBV7-8 | CASSLGPDRAGTGANVLTF
NA | TRBJ2-5 | TRBV29-1 | CSVQLAGDARETQYF
NA | TRBJ2-3 | TRBV12-3/TRBV12-4 | CASGGVVASTDTQYF
NA | TRBJ2-2 | TRBV6-5 | CASSYGMNTGELFF
medium-sized | TRBJ2-7 | TRBV20-1 | CSAPGQGGYEQYF
NA | TRBJ2-2 | TRBV12-3/TRBV12-4 | CASWGARTGELFF
NA | TRBJ2-7 | TRBV28 | CASERGYEQYF
NA | TRBJ2-1 | TRBV7-9 | CASSLDPRGNEQFF
NA | TRBJ2-1 | TRBV7-2 | CASSSGLAGTYNEQFF
NA | TRBJ1-1 | TRBV29-1 | CSVEGQGTEAFF
NA | TRBJ2-2 | TRBV27 | CASSFSNTGELFF
NA | TRBJ2-7 | TRBV21-1 | CASSKGRIGGACLYEQYF
NA | TRBJ2-3 | TRBV6-4 | CASSDPGSTDTQYF
NA | TRBJ1-1 | TRBV6-5 | CASSTNTEAFF
NA | TRBJ2-5 | TRBV20-1 | CSARDGPGLAGGLQETQYF
NA | TRBJ2-4 | TRBV15 | CATSRDFPLAGDKLAKNIQYF
NA | TRBJ2-1 | TRBV28 | CASSLVSTGLNEQFF
NA | TRBJ1-1 | TRBV7-9 | CASSFSGTGNTEAFF